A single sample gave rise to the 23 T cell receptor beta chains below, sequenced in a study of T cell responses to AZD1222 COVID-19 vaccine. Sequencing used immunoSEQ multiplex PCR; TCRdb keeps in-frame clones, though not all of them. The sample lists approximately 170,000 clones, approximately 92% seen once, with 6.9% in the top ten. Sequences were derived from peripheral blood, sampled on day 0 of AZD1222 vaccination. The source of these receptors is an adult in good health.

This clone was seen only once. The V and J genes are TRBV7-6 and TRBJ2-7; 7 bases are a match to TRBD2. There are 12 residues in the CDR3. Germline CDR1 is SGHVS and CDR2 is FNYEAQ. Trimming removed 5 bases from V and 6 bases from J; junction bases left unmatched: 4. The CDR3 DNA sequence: TGTGCCAGCAGCCAACCGGGGGGCGAGCAGTACGTC. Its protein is CASSQPGGEQYV.

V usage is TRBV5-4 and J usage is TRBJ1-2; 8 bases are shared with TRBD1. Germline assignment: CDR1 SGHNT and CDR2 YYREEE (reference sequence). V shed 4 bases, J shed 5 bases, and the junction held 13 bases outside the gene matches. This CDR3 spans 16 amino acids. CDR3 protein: CASSHGQGTGGYGYTF. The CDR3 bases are TGTGCCAGCAGCCATGGACAGGGAACAGGGGGTTATGGCTACACCTTC.

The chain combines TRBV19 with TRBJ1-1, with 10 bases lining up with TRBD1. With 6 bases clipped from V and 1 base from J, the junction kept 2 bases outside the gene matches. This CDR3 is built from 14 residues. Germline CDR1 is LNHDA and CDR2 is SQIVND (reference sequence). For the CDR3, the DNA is TGTGCCAGTAGGACAGGGGGCGCGAACACTGAAGCTTTCTTT. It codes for CASRTGGANTEAFF.

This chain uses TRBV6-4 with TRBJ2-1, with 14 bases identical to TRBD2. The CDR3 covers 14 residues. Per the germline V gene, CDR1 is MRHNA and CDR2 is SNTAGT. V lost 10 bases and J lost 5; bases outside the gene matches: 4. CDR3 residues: CATRTSGGHNEQFF. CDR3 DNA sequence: TGTGCCACCCGGACTAGCGGGGGGCACAATGAGCAGTTCTTC.

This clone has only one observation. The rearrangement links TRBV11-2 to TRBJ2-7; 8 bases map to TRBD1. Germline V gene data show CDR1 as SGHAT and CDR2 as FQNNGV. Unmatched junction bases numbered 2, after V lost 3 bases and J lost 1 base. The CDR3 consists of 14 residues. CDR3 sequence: CASSLTGDSYEQYF. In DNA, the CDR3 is TGTGCCAGCAGCTTGACAGGGGATTCCTACGAGCAGTACTTC. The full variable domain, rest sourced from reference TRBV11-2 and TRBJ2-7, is EAGVAQSPRYKIIEKRQSVAFWCNPISGHATLYWYQQILGQGPKLLIQFQNNGVVDDSQLPKDRFSAERLKGVDSTLKIQPAKLEDSAVYLCASSLTGDSYEQYFGPGTRLTVT.

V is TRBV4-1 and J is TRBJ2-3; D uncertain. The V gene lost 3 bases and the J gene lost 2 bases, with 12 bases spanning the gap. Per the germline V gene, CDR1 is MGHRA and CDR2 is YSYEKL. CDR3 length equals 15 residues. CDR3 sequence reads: CASSQGRSPTDTQYF. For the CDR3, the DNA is TGCGCCAGCAGCCAGGGTCGGTCACCCACAGATACGCAGTATTTT.

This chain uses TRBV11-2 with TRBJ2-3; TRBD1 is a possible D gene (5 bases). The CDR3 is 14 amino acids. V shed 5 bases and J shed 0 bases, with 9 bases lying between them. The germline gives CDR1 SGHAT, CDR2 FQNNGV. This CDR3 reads CASSQTASTDTQYF. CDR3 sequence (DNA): TGTGCCAGCAGCCAGACAGCTAGCACAGATACGCAGTATTTT.

The CDR3 region has the DNA TGTGCCAGCAACCTAGCGGGGGGGCCTGAGCAGTTCTTC. Its translation: CASNLAGGPEQFF. The chain employs TRBV12-3 or TRBV12-4 and TRBJ2-1; 12 positions match TRBD2. V shed 7 bases, J shed 9 bases, and the junction held 4 bases outside the gene matches. This CDR3 is 13 amino acids long.

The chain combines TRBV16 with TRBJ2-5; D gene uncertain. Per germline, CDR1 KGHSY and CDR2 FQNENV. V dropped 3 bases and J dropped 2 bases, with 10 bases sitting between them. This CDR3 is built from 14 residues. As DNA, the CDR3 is TGTGCCAGCAGCCACCGATCCCTACAAGAGACCCAGTACTTC. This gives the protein CASSHRSLQETQYF.

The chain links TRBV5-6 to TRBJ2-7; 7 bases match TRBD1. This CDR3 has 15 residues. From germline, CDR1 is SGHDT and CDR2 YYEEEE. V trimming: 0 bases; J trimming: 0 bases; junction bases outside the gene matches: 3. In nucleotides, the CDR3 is TGTGCCAGCAGCTTGGTAGGGGGCAACTCCTACGAGCAGTACGTC. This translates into CASSLVGGNSYEQYV.

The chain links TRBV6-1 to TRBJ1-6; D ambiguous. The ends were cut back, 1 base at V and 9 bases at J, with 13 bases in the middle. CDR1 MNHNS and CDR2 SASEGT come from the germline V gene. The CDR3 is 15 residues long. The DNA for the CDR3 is TGTGCCAGCAGTGAAGTTTCCGGAATTGGTTCACCCCTCCACTTT. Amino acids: CASSEVSGIGSPLHF.

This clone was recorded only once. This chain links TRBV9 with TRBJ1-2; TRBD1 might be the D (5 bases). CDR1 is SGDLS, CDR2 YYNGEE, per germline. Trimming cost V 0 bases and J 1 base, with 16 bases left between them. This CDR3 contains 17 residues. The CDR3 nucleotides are TGTGCCAGCAGCGTAGGCCCTCGGGACGCCCTTAACTATGGCTACACCTTC. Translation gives CASSVGPRDALNYGYTF.

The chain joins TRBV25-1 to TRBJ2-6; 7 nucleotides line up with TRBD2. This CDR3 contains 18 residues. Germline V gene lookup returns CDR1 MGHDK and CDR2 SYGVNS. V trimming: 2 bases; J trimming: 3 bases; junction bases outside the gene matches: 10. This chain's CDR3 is CASSELGREFNGANVLTF. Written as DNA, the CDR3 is TGTGCCAGCAGTGAACTGGGGAGGGAATTTAATGGGGCCAACGTCCTGACTTTC.

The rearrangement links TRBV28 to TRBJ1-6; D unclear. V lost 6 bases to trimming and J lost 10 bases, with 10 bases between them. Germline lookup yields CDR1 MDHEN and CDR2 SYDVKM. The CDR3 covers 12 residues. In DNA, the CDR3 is TGTGCCAGCAGGAGGCAAGCCTCACCCCTCCACTTT. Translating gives CASRRQASPLHF.

CDR3 sequence reads: CAWSNYNQPQHF. DNA for the CDR3: TGTGCCTGGAGCAATTACAATCAGCCCCAGCATTTT. V usage is TRBV30 and J usage is TRBJ1-5; no definite D call. This CDR3 contains 12 residues. Germline assignment: CDR1 GTSNPN and CDR2 SVGIG (reference sequence). The germline V and J ends were trimmed by 3 bases and 3 bases, with 6 bases remaining between them.

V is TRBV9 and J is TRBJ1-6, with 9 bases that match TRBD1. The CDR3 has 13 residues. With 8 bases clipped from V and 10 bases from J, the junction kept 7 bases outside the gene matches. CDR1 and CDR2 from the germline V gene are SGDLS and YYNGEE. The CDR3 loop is CASGQGRKSPLHF. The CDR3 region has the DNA TGTGCCAGTGGACAGGGGAGGAAGTCACCCCTCCACTTT.

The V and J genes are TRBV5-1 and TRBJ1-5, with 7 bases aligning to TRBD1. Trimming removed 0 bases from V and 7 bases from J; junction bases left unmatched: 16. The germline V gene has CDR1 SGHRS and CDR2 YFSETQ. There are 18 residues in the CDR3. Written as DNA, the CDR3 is TGCGCCAGCAGCTTGGACCCGACAGGGACGGTTTCGGGGCAGCCCCAGCATTTT. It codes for CASSLDPTGTVSGQPQHF.

CDR3 loop: CATTEGPYEQYF. In nucleotides, the CDR3 is TGTGCCACCACTGAGGGTCCCTACGAGCAGTACTTC. The chain joins TRBV7-9 to TRBJ2-7, with D perhaps matching TRBD2 (5 bases). Germline V CDR1 and CDR2: SEHNR, FQNEAQ (reference sequence). With 10 bases removed from V and 2 bases from J, the gap between germline ends came to 12 bases. The CDR3 loop spans 12 amino acids.

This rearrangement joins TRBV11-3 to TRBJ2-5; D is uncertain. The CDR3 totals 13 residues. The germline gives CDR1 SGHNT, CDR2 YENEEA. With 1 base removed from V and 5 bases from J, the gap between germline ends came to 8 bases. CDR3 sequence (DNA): TGTGCCAGCAGCTTAGGAGAGGTGGAGACCCAGTACTTC. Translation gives CASSLGEVETQYF.

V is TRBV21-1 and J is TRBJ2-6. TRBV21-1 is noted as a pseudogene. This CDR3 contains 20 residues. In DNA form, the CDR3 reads TGTGCCAGCAGCTCAAGCGAGAACCGGGACGGGTTCTCTGGGGCCAACGTCCTGACTTTC. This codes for CASSSSENRDGFSGANVLTF.

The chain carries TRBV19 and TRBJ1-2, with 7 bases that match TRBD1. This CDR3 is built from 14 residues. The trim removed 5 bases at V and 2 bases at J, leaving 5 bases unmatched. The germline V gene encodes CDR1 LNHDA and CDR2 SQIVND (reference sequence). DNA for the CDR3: TGTGCCAGTAGTCGGGACAGCCGCAACTATGGCTACACCTTC. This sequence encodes CASSRDSRNYGYTF.

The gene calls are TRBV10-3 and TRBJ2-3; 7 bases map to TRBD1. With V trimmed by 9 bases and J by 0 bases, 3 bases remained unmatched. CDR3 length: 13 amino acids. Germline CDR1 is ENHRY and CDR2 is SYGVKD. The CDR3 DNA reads TGTGCCATAAGACAGGGAAGCACAGATACGCAGTATTTT. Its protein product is CAIRQGSTDTQYF.

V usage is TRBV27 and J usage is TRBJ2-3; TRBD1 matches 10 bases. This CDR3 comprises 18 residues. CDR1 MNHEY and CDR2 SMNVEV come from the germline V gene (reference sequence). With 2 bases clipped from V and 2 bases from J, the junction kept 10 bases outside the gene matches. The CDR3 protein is CASSLMGGTGEPTDTQYF. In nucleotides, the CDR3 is TGTGCCAGCAGTTTAATGGGCGGGACAGGGGAGCCCACAGATACGCAGTATTTT.